The rows below give T cell receptor beta chains drawn from one sample of a study of blood T cell repertoires in COVID-19. Sequenced by immunoSEQ multiplex PCR; TCRdb stores in-frame clones only, minus some. The table has fewer than 250,000 clones, about 82% seen once. The sequenced sample consisted of peripheral blood. These receptors were taken from an older woman with active or convalescent COVID-19. The CDR3 runs from the conserved cysteine through the conserved F or W. The D gene is left open where the match is weak. The size field is filled for only some rows; it gives once, few, many or a size class.

TRBJ2-3 | TRBV2 | TRBD2 | - | TGTGCCAGCAGCGAAAGGGGAACGACTTGGACTAGCGGGGCCCCTCGGAATACGCAGTATTTT | CASSERGTTWTSGAPRNTQYF
TRBJ2-7 | TRBV19 | TRBD1 | many | TGTGCCAGTACCCCTGGTCGTGAGACAGGGGCTTCCTACGAGCAGTACTTC | CASTPGRETGASYEQYF
TRBJ2-3 | TRBV7-9 | TRBD1 | - | TGTGCCAGCAGCTCGGACAGGGACACAGATACGCAGTATTTT | CASSSDRDTDTQYF
TRBJ1-5 | TRBV30 | TRBD1 | - | TGTGCCTGGAGTGGACAGGGCGGCAATCAGCCCCAGCATTTT | CAWSGQGGNQPQHF
TRBJ1-1 | TRBV4-2 | TRBD1 | - | TGTGCCAGCAGCCCATCCGCAGGGGGCACTGAAGCTTTCTTT | CASSPSAGGTEAFF
TRBJ2-6 | TRBV18 | - | - | TGTGCCAGCTCACCATCAGGCTCTGGGGCCAACGTCCTGACTTTC | CASSPSGSGANVLTF
TRBJ1-4 | TRBV2 | TRBD1 | once | TGTGCCAGCAATCCCTCACAGGGGACTAATGAAAAACTGTTTTTT | CASNPSQGTNEKLFF
TRBJ2-3 | TRBV4-2 | TRBD2 | - | TGTGCCAGCAGCCAAGGGGGCGGGAGGCTGACAGATACGCAGTATTTT | CASSQGGGRLTDTQYF
TRBJ1-3 | TRBV11-2 | - | - | TGTGCCAGCAGCTTAATTAAGGGGCCACCCTCTGGAAACACCATATATTTT | CASSLIKGPPSGNTIYF
TRBJ1-3 | TRBV5-3 | - | - | TGTGCCAGAAGCTTGGCTGAGACACTGTTGGGTGTTGGAAACACCATATATTTT | CARSLAETLLGVGNTIYF
TRBJ2-3 | TRBV12-1 | - | - | TGTGCCAGCAGCCCTTCGGGAGACCCGAACCTCCAGTATTTT | CASSPSGDPNLQYF
TRBJ2-1 | TRBV24-1 | TRBD1 | few | TGTGCCACCAGTGATCCTAGGACAGGGGGTTACAATGAGCAGTTCTTC | CATSDPRTGGYNEQFF
TRBJ2-3 | TRBV18 | - | - | TGTGCCAGCTCTCACGGCGGGGACACAGATACGCAGTATTTT | CASSHGGDTDTQYF
TRBJ2-2 | TRBV5-1 | TRBD1 | - | TGCGCCAGCAGCACCGCCCAGGGGGCAACCGGGGAGCTGTTTTTT | CASSTAQGATGELFF
TRBJ1-2 | TRBV21-1 | - | - | TGTGCCAGCGGGAACGACGACCGGGACAGGGAAGATGGCTACACCTTC | CASGNDDRDREDGYTF
TRBJ1-1 | TRBV19 | - | many | TGTGCCAGTACTCGGTTCAGGTATGACACTGAAGCTTTCTTT | CASTRFRYDTEAFF
TRBJ1-5 | TRBV29-1 | - | - | TGCAGCGTCCGGGAAGGCAATCAGCCCCAGCATTTT | CSVREGNQPQHF
TRBJ2-1 | TRBV6-5 | TRBD2 | - | TGTGCCAGCAGTTACAGTCGAGCGGGATATTATGAGCAGTTCTTC | CASSYSRAGYYEQFF
TRBJ2-5 | TRBV4-1 | TRBD2 | - | TGCGCCAGCAGCCAAGATCCCCCCGGGCTAGCGGGGGAAGAGACCCAGTACTTC | CASSQDPPGLAGEETQYF
TRBJ2-6 | TRBV19 | TRBD2 | - | TGTGCCAGTAGTACCTCCTCGGGGGGGGCCGGGGGACTACTCTCTGGGGCCAACGTCCTGACTTTC | CASSTSSGGAGGLLSGANVLTF
TRBJ2-3 | TRBV5-1 | - | - | TGCGCCAGCAGCTTCGACGGGACAGATACGCAGTATTTT | CASSFDGTDTQYF
TRBJ2-3 | TRBV28 | TRBD1 | - | TGTGCCAGCAAGAGGGACAGGTACACAGATACGCAGTATTTT | CASKRDRYTDTQYF
TRBJ2-5 | TRBV28 | - | - | TGTGCCAGCAGTTTTTACTCCAACCAAGAGACCCAGTACTTC | CASSFYSNQETQYF
TRBJ1-1 | TRBV11-3 | - | - | TGTGCCAGCAGCTTAGGGCCCCTGAACACTGAAGCTTTCTTT | CASSLGPLNTEAFF
TRBJ1-1 | TRBV5-8 | - | - | TGTGCCAGCAGCTTATGGGAGGCAGCTTTCTTT | CASSLWEAAFF
TRBJ2-2 | TRBV9 | TRBD1 | - | TGTGCCAGCAGCGGACGGACAGGGGCCGGGGAGCTGTTTTTT | CASSGRTGAGELFF
TRBJ2-1 | TRBV19 | - | once | TGTGCCAGTAGTATACACCACAGGGATAATGAGCAGTTCTTC | CASSIHHRDNEQFF
TRBJ2-2 | TRBV6-6 | - | - | TGTGCCAGCCGGAAGCACAGGGATGAGAACACCGGGGAGCTGTTTTTT | CASRKHRDENTGELFF
TRBJ2-3 | TRBV5-5 | - | - | TGTGCCAGCAGCTTAGGAGGGGAGGCAGATACGCAGTATTTT | CASSLGGEADTQYF
TRBJ1-3 | TRBV19 | - | few | TGTGCCAGTAGGGAGGGACGGCACTCTGGAAACACCATATATTTT | CASREGRHSGNTIYF
TRBJ2-7 | TRBV4-2 | TRBD2 | - | TGTGCCAGCAGCCAGGGGGGGAGCGTGCGGGAGCAGTACTTC | CASSQGGSVREQYF
TRBJ1-1 | TRBV5-1 | - | - | TGCGCCAGCAGCCCGCAGGAGACAGTGAACACTGAAGCTTTCTTT | CASSPQETVNTEAFF
TRBJ2-5 | TRBV3-1/TRBV3-2 | TRBD1 | - | TGTGCCAGCAGCCAAGAAGGGACAGGCCAAGAGACCCAGTACTTC | CASSQEGTGQETQYF
TRBJ1-4 | TRBV28 | TRBD1 | - | TGTGCCAGCAGTTACCGGGACAGAGGGTTCTTTCCAAAACTGTTTTTT | CASSYRDRGFFPKLFF
TRBJ2-3 | TRBV15 | - | - | TGTGCCACCAGCAGAGCGGGACTTAGCACAGATACGCAGTATTTT | CATSRAGLSTDTQYF
TRBJ2-3 | TRBV5-8 | - | - | TGTGCCAGCAGCTTGTTAGGGGGCACAGATACGCAGTATTTT | CASSLLGGTDTQYF
TRBJ1-1 | TRBV30 | - | - | TGTGCCTGGATCCGATCGGACTGGAACACTGAAGCTTTCTTT | CAWIRSDWNTEAFF
TRBJ1-1 | TRBV5-1 | - | - | TGCGCCAGCAGCTTGATGGGGCCCCCGAACACTGAAGCTTTCTTT | CASSLMGPPNTEAFF
TRBJ1-1 | TRBV7-9 | - | - | TGTGCCAGCAGCTTAGCGACCGGGGACACCTCCAACACTGAAGCTTTCTTT | CASSLATGDTSNTEAFF
TRBJ2-7 | TRBV6-5 | TRBD1 | - | TGTGCCAGCGGCTCCGGGACAGGGTCCTACGAGCAGTACTTC | CASGSGTGSYEQYF
TRBJ1-1 | TRBV18 | TRBD1 | - | TGTGCCAGCTCACCATGGGGACAGGGATTGGGCACTGAAGCTTTCTTT | CASSPWGQGLGTEAFF
TRBJ1-2 | TRBV4-1 | - | - | TGCGCCAGCAGCCAAGAGGGCAGCTATGGCTACACCTTC | CASSQEGSYGYTF
TRBJ2-7 | TRBV14 | - | - | TGTGCCAGCAGCCCCTTGGGCAATACGTTATCCTACGAGCAGTACTTC | CASSPLGNTLSYEQYF
TRBJ1-2 | TRBV12-5 | TRBD1 | - | TGTGCTAGTGGTTTGGCCGACAGGGGAAGCTACACCTTC | CASGLADRGSYTF
TRBJ2-1 | TRBV7-9 | TRBD2 | once | TGTGCCAGCCCGGCGGGGGTATCTAACAATGAGCAGTTCTTC | CASPAGVSNNEQFF
TRBJ2-2 | TRBV5-1 | - | - | TGCGCCAGCAGCTTGGACCAGGTGGACACCGGGGAGCTGTTTTTT | CASSLDQVDTGELFF
TRBJ2-5 | TRBV7-8 | TRBD2 | - | TGTGCCAGCAGCTTCCGGGGGGTTCAAGAGACCCAGTACTTC | CASSFRGVQETQYF
TRBJ1-1 | TRBV5-1 | - | - | TGCGCCAGCAGTTTACAGGGATGGAGCACTGAAGCTTTCTTT | CASSLQGWSTEAFF
TRBJ1-1 | TRBV19 | - | - | TGTGCCAGTAGTACCGCAGGGAGGGGCACTGAAGCTTTCTTT | CASSTAGRGTEAFF
TRBJ2-7 | TRBV5-1 | TRBD2 | - | TGCGCCAGCAGCTTGGGACTAGCGGTCCACGAGCAGTACTTC | CASSLGLAVHEQYF
TRBJ1-4 | TRBV5-6 | TRBD1 | - | TGTGCCAGCAGCTCTGACAGGGTTAATGAAAAACTGTTTTTT | CASSSDRVNEKLFF
TRBJ1-4 | TRBV7-6 | TRBD1 | - | TGTGCCAGCAGCCTGACAGGGGGCGCCTCTAATGAAAAACTGTTTTTT | CASSLTGGASNEKLFF
TRBJ2-2 | TRBV2 | TRBD1 | few | TGTGCCAGCAGGACAGGGCCCACCGGGGAGCTGTTTTTT | CASRTGPTGELFF
TRBJ2-1 | TRBV27 | - | - | TGTGCCAGCAGATTGGACTTCTCCTACAATGAGCAGTTCTTC | CASRLDFSYNEQFF
TRBJ1-5 | TRBV2 | - | - | TGTGCCAGCAGTGAAGACAGAAGCAATCAGCCCCAGCATTTT | CASSEDRSNQPQHF
TRBJ1-5 | TRBV20-1 | - | - | TGCAGTGCTAGTCAGGGGATTCAGCCCCAGCATTTT | CSASQGIQPQHF
TRBJ1-2 | TRBV6-1 | - | - | TGTGCCAGCAGTGAAGCGACAGATGCTGGCTACACCTTC | CASSEATDAGYTF